A selection of T cell receptor beta chains follows, all from one sample in a study of OX40 agonist ivuxolimab in advanced cancers. Clones were sequenced by immunoSEQ multiplex PCR, and TCRdb holds only the in-frame ones, with some missing. The top ten clones hold 11% of a sample with 77,000 or so clones, about nine tenths of them seen once. The sample was CD4+ or CD8+ T cells sorted from blood, taken in a trial of the OX40 agonist ivuxolimab. Receptors originate from an adult with an advanced solid tumor such as melanoma, head and neck, liver or kidney cancer. The CDR3 runs from the conserved cysteine through the conserved F or W. A D gene is named only where the DNA matches it firmly. Clone size is stated in some rows and not others, as once, few, many or a class when expanded.

v_gene	abundance	d_gene	j_gene	CDR3nt	CDR3aa
TRBV13	-	TRBD2	TRBJ2-5	TGTGCCAGCAGCTCCTGGACTAGCTCGGAGACCCAGTACTTC	CASSSWTSSETQYF
TRBV4-2	few	TRBD2	TRBJ2-5	TGTGCCAGCAGCCAAGAGCGGGGGGGCCAAGAGACCCAGTACTTC	CASSQERGGQETQYF
TRBV7-2	-	-	TRBJ2-2	TGTGCCAGCAGCCCACTTCCAGGGACCGGGGAGCTGTTTTTT	CASSPLPGTGELFF
TRBV10-2	-	-	TRBJ2-7	TGCGCCAGCAGTGAGGACAGACAGAGCTACGAGCAGTACTTC	CASSEDRQSYEQYF
TRBV4-3	-	-	TRBJ1-1	TGCGCCAGCAGCCAAGATAGTAGCTTTGAAGCTTTCTTT	CASSQDSSFEAFF
TRBV21-1	-	-	TRBJ2-1	TGTGCCAGCAGCAAAGAGGTGCGCAAGAACCAAGACAATGAGCAGTTCTTC	CASSKEVRKNQDNEQFF
TRBV5-6	-	-	TRBJ2-1	TGTGCCAGCAGCTTGGATCTGGGACACACCAGGAATGAGCAGTTCTTC	CASSLDLGHTRNEQFF
TRBV7-9	-	TRBD1	TRBJ1-2	TGTGCCAGCAGCCTCGACAGGGGAGACCCCTATGGCTACACCTTC	CASSLDRGDPYGYTF
TRBV6-6	-	TRBD1	TRBJ2-7	TGTGCCAGCAGTTACTCGGGACAGGGGGACGAGCAGTACTTC	CASSYSGQGDEQYF
TRBV2	-	TRBD1	TRBJ2-3	TGTGCCAGTGACAGGGGATCTAGCGAAGATACGCAGTATTTT	CASDRGSSEDTQYF
TRBV30	-	-	TRBJ1-1	TGTGCCCGGGACGGCCTGAACACTGAAGCTTTCTTT	CARDGLNTEAFF
TRBV4-3	-	-	TRBJ1-2	TGCGCCAGCAGCCAGGCTAGACAGTCATATGGCTACACCTTC	CASSQARQSYGYTF
TRBV10-1	-	-	TRBJ2-1	TGCGCCAGCAGTGACGGAGGGGGCCTCTACAATGAGCAGTTCTTC	CASSDGGGLYNEQFF
TRBV19	-	-	TRBJ2-7	TGTGCCAGTAGCTTCGGACAGTACTACGAGCAGTACTTC	CASSFGQYYEQYF
TRBV14	-	-	TRBJ1-2	TGTGCCAGCAGCCAAGTGAGGTTGGGGATCGGTGGCTACACCTTC	CASSQVRLGIGGYTF
TRBV9	-	TRBD1	TRBJ1-2	TGTGCCAGCAGCGCGGGACAGGGGGATGGCTACACCTTC	CASSAGQGDGYTF